This T cell receptor (beta chain) was captured by sequencing in a study of cytomegalovirus exposure and HLA in healthy donors. Clones were read by immunoSEQ multiplex PCR, and TCRdb kept only the in-frame ones, dropping some. The data hold fewer than 130,000 clones, with about nine tenths observed a single time. The germline CDR1 and CDR2 sequences are SQVTM and ANQGSEA. J was trimmed by 7 bases and V by 0 bases; bases with no gene match: 11. The length of the CDR3 is 16 residues. The chain recombines TRBV29-1 with TRBJ1-2; 10 bases agree with TRBD1. Sequencing input: PBMCs. The clonotype comes from a woman between 18 and 29 years old in good health and CMV-seronegative. CDR3 nucleotides: TGCAGCGTTGAAGATTTGGGTGCCGGGACAGGGGCTGGCTACACCTTC. Amino acid sequence: CSVEDLGAGTGAGYTF.